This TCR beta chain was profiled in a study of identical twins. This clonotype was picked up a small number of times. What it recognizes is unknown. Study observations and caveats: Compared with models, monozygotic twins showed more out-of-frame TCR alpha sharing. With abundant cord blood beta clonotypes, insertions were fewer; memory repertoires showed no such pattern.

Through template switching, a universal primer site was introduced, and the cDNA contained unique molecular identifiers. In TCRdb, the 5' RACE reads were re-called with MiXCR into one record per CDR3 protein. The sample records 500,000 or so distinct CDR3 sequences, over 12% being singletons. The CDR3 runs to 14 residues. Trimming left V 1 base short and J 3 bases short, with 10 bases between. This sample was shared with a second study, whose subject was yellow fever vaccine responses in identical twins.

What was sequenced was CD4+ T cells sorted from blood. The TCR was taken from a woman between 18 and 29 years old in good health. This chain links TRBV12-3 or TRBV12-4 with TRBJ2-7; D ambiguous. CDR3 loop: CASSLGKRSYEQYF. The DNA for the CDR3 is TGTGCCAGCAGTTTAGGCAAAAGAAGCTACGAGCAGTACTTC.